This TCR beta chain derives from a study of blood T cell repertoires in COVID-19. Study summary: Samples of COVID-19 (acute and convalescent) were obtained from the United States, Italy and Spain.

CDR1 and CDR2 from the germline V gene are MGHDK and SYGVNS. Trimming removed 4 bases from V and 7 bases from J, with 11 bases in between. This CDR3 is built from 14 residues. Sequencing used immunoSEQ multiplex PCR; TCRdb keeps in-frame clones, though not all of them. This table holds nearly 11,000 clones, 80% to 90% found once. This clone was observed a handful of times. Specimen: peripheral blood. This sequence originates from a man aged 50-60 years with active COVID-19. The chain combines TRBV25-1 with TRBJ1-6; D not certain. CDR3 sequence reads: CASSALRGNSPLHF. The DNA of the CDR3 is TGTGCCAGCAGTGCTCTGCGGGGAAATTCACCCCTCCACTTT.